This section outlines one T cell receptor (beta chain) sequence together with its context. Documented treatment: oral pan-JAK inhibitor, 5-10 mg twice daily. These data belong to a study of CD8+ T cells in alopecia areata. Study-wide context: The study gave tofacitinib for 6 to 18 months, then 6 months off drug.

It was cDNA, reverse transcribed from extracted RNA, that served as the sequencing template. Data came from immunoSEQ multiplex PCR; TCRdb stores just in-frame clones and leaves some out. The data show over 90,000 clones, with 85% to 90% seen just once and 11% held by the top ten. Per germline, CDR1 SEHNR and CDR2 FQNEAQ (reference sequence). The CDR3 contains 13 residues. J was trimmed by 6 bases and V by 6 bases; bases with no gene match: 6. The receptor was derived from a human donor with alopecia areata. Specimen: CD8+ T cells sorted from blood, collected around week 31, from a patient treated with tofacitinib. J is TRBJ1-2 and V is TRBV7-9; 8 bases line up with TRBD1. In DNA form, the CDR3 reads TGTGCCAGCAGATCGCTGGACAGGGATGGCTACACCTTC. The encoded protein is CASRSLDRDGYTF.